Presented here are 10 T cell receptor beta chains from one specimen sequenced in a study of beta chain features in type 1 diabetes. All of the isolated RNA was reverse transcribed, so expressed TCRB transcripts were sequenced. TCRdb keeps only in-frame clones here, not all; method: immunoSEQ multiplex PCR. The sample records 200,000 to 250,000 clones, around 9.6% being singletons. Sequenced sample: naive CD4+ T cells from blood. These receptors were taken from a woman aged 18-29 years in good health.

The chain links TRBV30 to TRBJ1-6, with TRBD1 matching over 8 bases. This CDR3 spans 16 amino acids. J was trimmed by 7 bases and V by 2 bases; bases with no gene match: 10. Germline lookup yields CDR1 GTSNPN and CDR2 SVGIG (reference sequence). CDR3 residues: CAWSSATGAVNSPLHF. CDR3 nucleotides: TGTGCCTGGAGTTCAGCGACAGGGGCCGTAAATTCACCCCTCCACTTT. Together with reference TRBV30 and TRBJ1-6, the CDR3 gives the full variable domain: SQTIHQWPATLVQPVGSPLSLECTVEGTSNPNLYWYRQAAGRGLQLLFYSVGIGQISSEVPQNLSASRPQDRQFILSSKKLLLSDSGFYLCAWSSATGAVNSPLHFGNGTRLTVT.

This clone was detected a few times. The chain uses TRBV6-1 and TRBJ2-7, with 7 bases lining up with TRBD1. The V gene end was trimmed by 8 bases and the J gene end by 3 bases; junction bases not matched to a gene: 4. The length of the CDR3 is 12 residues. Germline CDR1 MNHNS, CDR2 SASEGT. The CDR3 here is CASRGQVYEQYF. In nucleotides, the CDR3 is TGTGCCAGCCGAGGACAGGTCTACGAGCAGTACTTC.

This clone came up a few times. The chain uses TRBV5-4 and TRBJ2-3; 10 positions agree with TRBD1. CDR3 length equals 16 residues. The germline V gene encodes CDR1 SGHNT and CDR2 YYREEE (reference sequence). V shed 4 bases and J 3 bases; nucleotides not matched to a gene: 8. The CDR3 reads CASSGARDRGTDTQYF. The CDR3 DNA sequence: TGTGCCAGCAGCGGAGCACGGGACAGGGGTACAGATACGCAGTATTTT.

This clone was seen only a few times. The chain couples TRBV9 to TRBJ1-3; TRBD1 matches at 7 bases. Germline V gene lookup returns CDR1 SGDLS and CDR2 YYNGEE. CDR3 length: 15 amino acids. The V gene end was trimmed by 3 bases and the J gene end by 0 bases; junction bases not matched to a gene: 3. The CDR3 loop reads CASSGDSASGNTIYF. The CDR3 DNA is TGTGCCAGCAGCGGGGACAGCGCCTCTGGAAACACCATATATTTT.

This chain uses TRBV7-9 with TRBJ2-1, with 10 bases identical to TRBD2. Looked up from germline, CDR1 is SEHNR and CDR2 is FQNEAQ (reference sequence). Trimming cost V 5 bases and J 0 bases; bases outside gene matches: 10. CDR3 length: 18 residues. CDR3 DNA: TGTGCCAGCAGCACAATAGCGGGGGGCAGAAGCTCCTACAATGAGCAGTTCTTC. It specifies CASSTIAGGRSSYNEQFF.

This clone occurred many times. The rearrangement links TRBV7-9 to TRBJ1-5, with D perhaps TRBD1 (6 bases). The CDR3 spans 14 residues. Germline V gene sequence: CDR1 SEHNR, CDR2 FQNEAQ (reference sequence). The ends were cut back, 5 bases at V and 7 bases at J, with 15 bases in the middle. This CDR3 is CASSLQGEGQPQHF. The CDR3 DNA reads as TGTGCCAGCAGCCTACAGGGAGAAGGCCAGCCCCAGCATTTT.

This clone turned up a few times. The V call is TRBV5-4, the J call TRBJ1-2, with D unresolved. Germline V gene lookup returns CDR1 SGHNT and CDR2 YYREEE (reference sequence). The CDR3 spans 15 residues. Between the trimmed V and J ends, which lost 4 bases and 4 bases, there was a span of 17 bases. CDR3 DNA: TGTGCCAGCAGCCGCGGAGCCATAGCCCCCTATGGCTACACCTTC. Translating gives CASSRGAIAPYGYTF.

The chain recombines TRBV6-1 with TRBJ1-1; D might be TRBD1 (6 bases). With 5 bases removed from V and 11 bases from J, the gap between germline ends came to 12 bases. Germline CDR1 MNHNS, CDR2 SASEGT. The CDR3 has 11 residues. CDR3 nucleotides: TGTGCCAGCAGTCACACAGGGAGCGCTTTCTTT. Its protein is CASSHTGSAFF.

The CDR3 nucleotides read TGTGCCAGCAGCGAACAGGGCACAGATACGCAGTATTTT. Residues: CASSEQGTDTQYF. The rearrangement uses TRBV9 and TRBJ2-3, with D possibly TRBD1 on 5 matching bases. This CDR3 has 13 amino acids. Looked up from germline, CDR1 is SGDLS and CDR2 is YYNGEE. V was trimmed by 3 bases and J by 1 base, leaving 6 bases between them.

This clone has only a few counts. The CDR3: CASSGNPRDSSEQYF. In DNA, the CDR3 is TGTGCCAGTAGTGGAAACCCCCGGGACTCTAGCGAGCAGTACTTC. This chain links TRBV19 with TRBJ2-7, with D perhaps matching TRBD2 (6 bases). The CDR3 has 15 residues. Germline values: CDR1 LNHDA, CDR2 SQIVND (reference sequence). The V end lost 5 bases, the J end lost 6 bases, and 20 bases lay between the germline ends.